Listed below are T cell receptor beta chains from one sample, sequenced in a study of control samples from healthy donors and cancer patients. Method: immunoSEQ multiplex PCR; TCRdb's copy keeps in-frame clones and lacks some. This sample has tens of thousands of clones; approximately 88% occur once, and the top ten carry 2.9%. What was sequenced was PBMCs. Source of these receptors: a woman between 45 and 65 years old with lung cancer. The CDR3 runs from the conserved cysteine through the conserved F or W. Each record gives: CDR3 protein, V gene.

CATSRELPGVSSYEQYF | TRBV15
CASLRGSYNSPLHF | TRBV21-1
CASSQDSLMGGQWDGYTF | TRBV14
CASSSGTRDSYGYTF | TRBV5-4
CASSIADRGHRYTF | TRBV19
CASSVGGGGYGYTF | TRBV9
CASRGGNTGELFF | TRBV2
CASSPSPDNEQFF | TRBV11-3
CASKFDRGEGNTQYF | TRBV11-2
CASSRGINQPQHF | TRBV2
CASTHPRGHGYTF | TRBV19
CASSYRATNEKLFF | TRBV7-2
CASSLSGRLAEAFF | TRBV27
CATSDSGGTGQPQHF | TRBV24-1
CASSPYGQTYEQYF | TRBV18
CASGTDYGYTF | TRBV7-9
CASSLWRSRFPFSGNTIYF | TRBV5-6
CASSLAGQGFMNTEAFF | TRBV11-3
CASRRGDRENLRLYGYTF | TRBV19
CASSQNMDTEAFF | TRBV4-3
CASSRQGATKNIQYF | TRBV3-1/TRBV3-2
CASSKDPRRDTEAFF | TRBV6-5
CSVESGGPSTDTQYF | TRBV29-1
CASSSTGGYEQYF | TRBV7-6
CASSIRTGFTDTQYF | TRBV19
CAISERTGATEAFF | TRBV10-3
CASSSPVAVVGGELFF | TRBV13
CASSSGTGGTYEQYF | TRBV11-2
CASSVGTSLGANVLTF | TRBV6-1
CASSYGGEAFF | TRBV6-5
CASSLRQDGKFYNEQFF | TRBV5-1
CASRQGSYEQYF | TRBV6-5
CASRGPDTQYF | TRBV11-3
CASRGGNTEAFF | TRBV6-4
CASSSGLAGREQFF | TRBV7-9
CASSQGTRSSEAFF | TRBV14
CASSLGEAFF | TRBV6-6
CASSSSGSGNTIYF | TRBV28
CASSYQTGGWPQHF | TRBV6-5
CASSPTGDQPQHF | TRBV18
CASSGGTGADTQYF | TRBV5-1
CASSQIDPQGGLNTEAFF | TRBV3-1/TRBV3-2
CASKQGATYNSPLHF | TRBV27
CASSLDGPYGYTF | TRBV5-4
CASRLQSYEQYF | TRBV6-5
CASSPKAETGLETQYF | TRBV7-7
CASSVPAGGSTDTQYF | TRBV9
CASSSGGRYYEQYF | TRBV6-5
CASSLGVGGITEAFF | TRBV6-5
CASSPPGQVYNEQFF | TRBV3-1/TRBV3-2
CATSDPRASFHEQYF | TRBV24-1
CASSQERLEAGGQHQETQYF | TRBV3-1/TRBV3-2
CASSDGPYTEAFF | TRBV12-3/TRBV12-4
CASSLGGGQGYTF | TRBV7-9
CASSRTGVNIQYF | TRBV7-9